These 22 T cell receptor beta chains were sequenced from one sample in a study of blood T cell repertoires in COVID-19. Sequencing was performed with immunoSEQ multiplex PCR; in TCRdb, only in-frame clones are kept and a portion is missing. The data contain fewer than 400,000 clones, under 90% of them singletons. Material for sequencing was PBMCs or T cells enriched from blood (not recorded which). The receptor source for this set is a man in his 60s who had recovered from COVID-19.

This sequence joins TRBV21-1 and TRBJ1-5; no check of the table's D call, TRBD1, against the DNA was made. TRBV21-1 is classified as a pseudogene. The CDR3 length is 19 residues. The CDR3 DNA sequence: TGTGCCAGCAGCAAAGAGTTAAAGCAGAGACAGGGGGCAGGTCAGCCCCAGCATTTT. It specifies CASSKELKQRQGAGQPQHF.

The rearrangement links TRBV28 to TRBJ1-1; TRBD1 matches at 7 bases. The junction had 5 bases not matched to a gene; V was cut back by 6 bases and J by 7 bases. Germline V lookup: CDR1 MDHEN, CDR2 SYDVKM. The length of the CDR3 is 12 residues. This chain's CDR3 is CASSLGQLEAFF. The CDR3 DNA follows: TGTGCCAGCAGCCTGGGACAGCTTGAAGCTTTCTTT.

This clone has only one observation. This rearrangement joins TRBV10-1 to TRBJ2-2; 8 bases are a match to TRBD2. CDR3 size: 15 residues. Germline loops: CDR1 WNHNN, CDR2 SYGVQD (reference sequence). The trim removed 3 bases at V and 2 bases at J, leaving 2 bases unmatched. The CDR3 DNA follows: TGCGCCAGCAGTGACGGGAGGGTAAACACCGGGGAGCTGTTTTTT. Protein: CASSDGRVNTGELFF.

The rearrangement links TRBV7-2 to TRBJ1-1; D call uncertain. Germline V gene data show CDR1 as SGHTA and CDR2 as FQGNSA. The CDR3 totals 13 residues. The V gene lost 0 bases and the J gene lost 12 bases, with 14 bases spanning the gap. Here the CDR3 DNA reads TGTGCCAGCAGCTTAGCGGTTCCTGGGGAGACTTTCTTT. Translating it yields CASSLAVPGETFF. The full variable domain, with the rest looked up from reference TRBV7-2 and TRBJ1-1, is GAGVSQSPSNKVTEKGKDVELRCDPISGHTALYWYRQSLGQGLEFLIYFQGNSAPDKSGLPSDRFSAERTGGSVSTLTIQRTQQEDSAVYLCASSLAVPGETFFGQGTRLTVV.

The chain uses TRBV4-3 and TRBJ2-1; 12 bases fit TRBD2. The CDR3 is made up of 17 amino acids. Per the germline V gene, CDR1 is LGHNA and CDR2 is YSLEER. V lost 4 bases, J lost 2 bases, and 6 bases stayed unmatched. The CDR3 region has the DNA TGCGCCAGCAGCCCTACCAGGACTAGCGGGACCTACAATGAGCAGTTCTTC. Translation gives CASSPTRTSGTYNEQFF.

J is TRBJ2-1 and V is TRBV9; TRBD2 might be the D (6 bases). The CDR3 loop spans 16 amino acids. The V gene's germline CDR1 is SGDLS and CDR2 YYNGEE. The V end lost 6 bases, the J end lost 6 bases, and 22 bases lay between the germline ends. In DNA, the CDR3 is TGTGCCAGCACTCTTTCGAGTACTAGCCGGGGCAATGAGCAGTTCTTC. Its translation: CASTLSSTSRGNEQFF.

The chain has TRBV5-1 and TRBJ2-7; 14 bases map to TRBD2. The CDR3 runs to 15 residues. From germline, CDR1 is SGHRS and CDR2 YFSETQ. Losses at the gene ends were 4 bases for V and 4 bases for J; bases not matched to a gene: 4. The CDR3 DNA is TGCGCCAGCAGCCCGGGACTAGCGGGAGATTACGAGCAGTACTTC. Its translation: CASSPGLAGDYEQYF.

V gene TRBV3-1 (or the pseudogene TRBV3-2) combines with J gene TRBJ1-1, with D unclear. Germline V gene data show CDR1 as LGHDT and CDR2 as YNNKEL (reference sequence). The CDR3 consists of 14 residues. The V gene lost 6 bases and the J gene lost 4 bases, with 15 bases spanning the gap. The CDR3: CASSRPGKGTEAFF. The CDR3 coding sequence is TGTGCCAGCAGTAGACCCGGGAAGGGCACTGAAGCTTTCTTT.

This clone has a single count. The chain employs TRBV7-3 and TRBJ2-7; 13 bases are a match to TRBD2. CDR1 SGHTA and CDR2 FQGTGA come from the germline V gene. The CDR3 loop spans 17 amino acids. The V and J ends lost 5 bases and 7 bases, in that order; junction bases with no gene match: 14. CDR3 amino acids: CASSQSTGTSGKNEQYF. In DNA form, the CDR3 reads TGTGCCAGCAGCCAATCAACCGGGACTAGCGGGAAAAATGAGCAGTACTTC. Supplemented by reference TRBV7-3 and TRBJ2-7, the full variable domain reads GAGVSQTPSNKVTEKGKYVELRCDPISGHTALYWYRQSLGQGPEFLIYFQGTGAADDSGLPNDRFFAVRPEGSVSTLKIQRTERGDSAVYLCASSQSTGTSGKNEQYFGPGTRLTVT.

Of note for this clone: Additional DNA sequences in this sample encode the identical CDR3. The rearrangement joins TRBV5-1 to TRBJ1-4; 7 bases match TRBD1. Trimming took 0 bases from V and 5 from J; bases not matched to a gene: 1. Germline V gene lookup returns CDR1 SGHRS and CDR2 YFSETQ. The CDR3 covers 14 residues. CDR3 amino acids: CASSLAQGNEKLFF. The CDR3 DNA reads TGCGCCAGCAGCTTGGCACAGGGGAATGAAAAACTGTTTTTT.

V usage is TRBV7-2 and J usage is TRBJ2-1; D gene uncertain. The V gene's germline CDR1 is SGHTA and CDR2 FQGNSA. The CDR3 runs to 16 residues. The germline V and J ends were trimmed by 1 base and 2 bases, with 12 bases remaining between them. CDR3 DNA sequence: TGTGCCAGCAGCTTAGTGGTAACCGAGACCTACAATGAGCAGTTCTTC. Translated, it gives CASSLVVTETYNEQFF. Combining the CDR3 with reference TRBV7-2 and TRBJ2-1 gives the whole variable domain GAGVSQSPSNKVTEKGKDVELRCDPISGHTALYWYRQSLGQGLEFLIYFQGNSAPDKSGLPSDRFSAERTGGSVSTLTIQRTQQEDSAVYLCASSLVVTETYNEQFFGPGTRLTVL.

This sequence joins TRBV4-1 and TRBJ2-1; 15 nucleotides align to TRBD2. Germline V lookup: CDR1 MGHRA, CDR2 YSYEKL. The CDR3 has 18 amino acids. Germline trimming cut 5 bases from V and 0 bases from J; bases unmatched to any gene: 5. CDR3: CASSWGLAGGSSYNEQFF. In nucleotides, the CDR3 is TGCGCCAGCAGCTGGGGACTAGCGGGAGGAAGCTCCTACAATGAGCAGTTCTTC.

The chain has TRBV29-1 and TRBJ2-5, with D unresolved. This CDR3 is built from 13 residues. The germline gives CDR1 SQVTM, CDR2 ANQGSEA. The ends were cut back, 3 bases at V and 5 bases at J, with 13 bases in the middle. The DNA of the CDR3 is TGCAGCGTTGAGGGTAGAGGAATTGAGACCCAGTACTTC. It is translated as CSVEGRGIETQYF.

The chain recombines TRBV5-4 with TRBJ2-6; 9 bases are a match to TRBD2. The germline V gene has CDR1 SGHNT and CDR2 YYREEE (reference sequence). This CDR3 region has 19 residues. J lost 0 bases, V lost 3 bases, and 10 bases had no gene match. CDR3 amino acids: CASSSKKAGGPSGANVLTF. As DNA, the CDR3 is TGTGCCAGCAGCTCCAAAAAGGCGGGAGGGCCCTCTGGGGCCAACGTCCTGACTTTC. The full variable domain, its missing parts supplied by reference TRBV5-4 and TRBJ2-6, is ETGVTQSPTHLIKTRGQQVTLRCSSQSGHNTVSWYQQALGQGPQFIFQYYREEENGRGNFPPRFSGLQFPNYSSELNVNALELDDSALYLCASSSKKAGGPSGANVLTFGAGSRLTVL.

The table lists this clone with a count of one. The genes are TRBV3-1 (or the pseudogene TRBV3-2) and TRBJ1-1; 7 bases are shared with TRBD1. The CDR3 contains 15 residues. The V segment lost 0 bases and the J segment 7 bases; nucleotides outside the gene matches: 8. Per the germline V gene, CDR1 is LGHDT and CDR2 is YNNKEL (reference sequence). The CDR3 here is CASSQDRIRDSEAFF. The CDR3 DNA reads as TGTGCCAGCAGCCAAGATCGGATCCGGGACAGTGAAGCTTTCTTT.

This clone was found once. The rearrangement links TRBV11-2 to TRBJ2-5; a weak D match, TRBD2 (5 bases). The CDR3 extends over 14 amino acids. CDR1 and CDR2 (germline): SGHAT, FQNNGV. Trimming pared 2 bases from V and 2 bases from J, leaving 9 bases between. CDR3 nucleotides: TGTGCCAGCAGCTTATCGGGGTGGCAAGAGACCCAGTACTTC. Protein: CASSLSGWQETQYF.

The gene calls are TRBV5-4 and TRBJ1-2, with D possibly being TRBD1 (6 bases). Looked up from germline, CDR1 is SGHNT and CDR2 is YYREEE (reference sequence). V lost 3 bases to trimming and J lost 5 bases, with 14 bases between them. The length of the CDR3 is 14 residues. The CDR3 nucleotides read TGTGCCAGCAGCTCTGCAGGGGTGGAATATGGCTACACCTTC. It translates to CASSSAGVEYGYTF.

V is TRBV7-6 and J is TRBJ1-6, with D perhaps TRBD1 (5 bases). V lost 0 bases and J lost 9, with 21 bases in between. The CDR3 length is 18 residues. Looked up from germline, CDR1 is SGHVS and CDR2 is FNYEAQ. CDR3 nucleotides: TGTGCCAGCAGCTTAGCACCCATCGGGGGGGGTGGTGGTTCACCCCTCCACTTT. Amino acid sequence: CASSLAPIGGGGGSPLHF.

The DNA of the CDR3 is TGTGCCAGCAGCGTAGTGGGACTAGCGGCCGAGGAGCAGTTCTTC. Translated, it gives CASSVVGLAAEEQFF. This chain links TRBV9 with TRBJ2-1; the match to TRBD2 covers 11 bases. J lost 10 bases, V lost 0 bases, and 6 bases had no gene match. The CDR3 has 15 amino acids. Per the germline V gene, CDR1 is SGDLS and CDR2 is YYNGEE.

V usage is TRBV6-5 and J usage is TRBJ2-5; 11 bases agree with TRBD1. CDR1 MNHEY and CDR2 SVGAGI come from the germline V gene. The J segment lost 3 bases and the V segment lost 2 bases, leaving 2 bases of the junction unmatched. This CDR3 is built from 15 residues. For the CDR3, the DNA is TGTGCCAGCAGTTACGGGACAGGGGGTAAAGAGACCCAGTACTTC. Translating gives CASSYGTGGKETQYF.

V is TRBV3-1 (or the pseudogene TRBV3-2) and J is TRBJ2-7; 8 bases are shared with TRBD2. The ends lost 4 bases at V and 3 bases at J; junction bases unmatched: 14. The CDR3 spans 17 residues. Germline assignment: CDR1 LGHDT and CDR2 YNNKEL (reference sequence). CDR3 nucleotides: TGTGCCAGCAGCCCCGGGACTAGTTTCCGCCAATTCTACGAGCAGTACTTC. Amino acids: CASSPGTSFRQFYEQYF.

The chain uses TRBV5-1 and TRBJ2-1; TRBD2 matches at 16 bases. The CDR3 contains 19 residues. Germline V gene lookup returns CDR1 SGHRS and CDR2 YFSETQ. Trimming at V came to 4 bases and at J to 7 bases, leaving 14 bases not matched to a gene. The chain's CDR3 is CASSRLGTSGRAGSNEQFF. The DNA of the CDR3 is TGCGCCAGCAGCCGCCTTGGGACTAGCGGGAGGGCCGGTAGTAATGAGCAGTTCTTC.